This TCR beta chain was documented in a study of T cells in Graves' hyperthyroidism and ophthalmopathy. This clonotype occurred many times. Criteria for exclusion of patients were uncontrolled infection, other autoimmune disease, pregnancy or lactation. Isolation of PBMCs was performed on around 9.3 ml fresh peripheral blood. Amplified TCR beta CDR3 regions came from RNA transcripts. In the first-round RT-PCR of the TCR CDR3, the HTBI primer set was used. In TCRdb, the multiplex PCR reads were re-called with MiXCR into one record per CDR3 protein. Of some 320,000 distinct CDR3 sequences in the sample, about 13% were seen once. The sequence was collected from a middle-aged woman with Graves' ophthalmopathy. Sequences were obtained from blood.

The CDR3 loop reads CASSKGRTSGVVDEQFF. The CDR3, as DNA: TGTGCCAGCAGCAAGGGGAGGACTAGCGGGGTCGTGGATGAGCAGTTCTTC. The chain combines TRBV11-2 with TRBJ2-1; 12 bases line up with TRBD2. V dropped 5 bases and J dropped 8; count of bases not matched to a gene: 13. This CDR3 region has 17 residues. From germline, CDR1 is SGHAT and CDR2 FQNNGV.